This TCR beta chain was sequenced for a study of beta chain features in type 1 diabetes. J lost 6 bases, V lost 2 bases, and 7 bases had no gene match. The CDR3 covers 14 residues. The germline V gene encodes CDR1 SGHTA and CDR2 FQGNSA. Study-wide results and limits: Here, the possible influence of HLA type (on TCRB rearrangement) remained unresolved. All four CD4+ subsets of Type 1 diabetes patients contained TCRB CDR3s that were moderately but significantly shorter. Since sequencing was performed on cDNA, cells with high TCR expression could be over-represented.

About this clone: The antigen is undetermined.

The authors reverse transcribed all of the isolated RNA, so sequencing captured expressed TCRB transcripts. Produced via immunoSEQ multiplex PCR; TCRdb's table is partial and in-frame only. The sample includes around 41,000 clones, 65% to 80% of them seen just once. The chain employs TRBV7-2 and TRBJ2-7, with 7 bases that match TRBD1. Input material: Tregs from blood. This TCR came from a man aged 25 to 45 with type 1 diabetes. Some clones in this sample may be carry-over from other donors' samples. CDR3 sequence: CASSLTGTATEQYF. The CDR3 DNA reads as TGTGCCAGCAGCTTAACCGGGACAGCAACCGAGCAGTACTTC.